The entry that follows covers one T cell receptor beta chain sequence. The antigen is undetermined. Primers included in the PCR were 60 Vbeta and 13 Jbeta primers. Profiled with immunoSEQ multiplex PCR; TCRdb holds only in-frame clones, not every one. The sample lists approximately 160,000 clones, around three quarters seen once, with approximately 1% in the top ten. The CDR3 covers 15 residues. Looked up from germline, CDR1 is MGHDK and CDR2 is SYGVNS. Trimming shortened V by 1 base and J by 4 bases, and 13 bases separated the two germline ends. The sample originates from a study of cytomegalovirus exposure and HLA in healthy donors. Whole-study results and caveats: TCR sequences were mostly rare, though some public TCRs occurred in many donors. CMV serostatus stood as the only immune exposure information on hand. Analyzed later, most CMV-associated TCR beta chains appeared HLA-restricted. Data from an earlier analysis indicated that most TCR beta V segments were productive either about 90% or about 30% of the time.

The sample was PBMCs. This TCR was recovered from a woman in her thirties or forties in good health and CMV-seronegative. The V call is TRBV25-1, the J call TRBJ1-2; tentatively, D is TRBD1 (5 bases). This chain's CDR3 is CASSEWGPGGYGYTF. The CDR3 coding sequence is TGTGCCAGCAGTGAATGGGGACCGGGGGGCTATGGCTACACCTTC.